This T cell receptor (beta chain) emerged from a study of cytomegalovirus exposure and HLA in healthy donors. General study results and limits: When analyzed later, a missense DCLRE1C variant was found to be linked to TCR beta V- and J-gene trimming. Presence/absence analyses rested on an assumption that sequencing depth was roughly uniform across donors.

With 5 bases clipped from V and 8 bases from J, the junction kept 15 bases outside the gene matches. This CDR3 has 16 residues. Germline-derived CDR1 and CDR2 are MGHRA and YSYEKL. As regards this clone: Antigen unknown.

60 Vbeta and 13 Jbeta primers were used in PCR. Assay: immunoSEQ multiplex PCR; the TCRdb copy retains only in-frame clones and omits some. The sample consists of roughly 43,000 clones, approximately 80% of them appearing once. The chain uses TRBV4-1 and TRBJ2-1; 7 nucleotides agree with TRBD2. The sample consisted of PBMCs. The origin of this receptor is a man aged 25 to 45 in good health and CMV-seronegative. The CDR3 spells CASSSSGTKGWDEQFF. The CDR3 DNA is TGCGCCAGCAGCTCTTCCGGGACTAAGGGATGGGATGAGCAGTTCTTC.